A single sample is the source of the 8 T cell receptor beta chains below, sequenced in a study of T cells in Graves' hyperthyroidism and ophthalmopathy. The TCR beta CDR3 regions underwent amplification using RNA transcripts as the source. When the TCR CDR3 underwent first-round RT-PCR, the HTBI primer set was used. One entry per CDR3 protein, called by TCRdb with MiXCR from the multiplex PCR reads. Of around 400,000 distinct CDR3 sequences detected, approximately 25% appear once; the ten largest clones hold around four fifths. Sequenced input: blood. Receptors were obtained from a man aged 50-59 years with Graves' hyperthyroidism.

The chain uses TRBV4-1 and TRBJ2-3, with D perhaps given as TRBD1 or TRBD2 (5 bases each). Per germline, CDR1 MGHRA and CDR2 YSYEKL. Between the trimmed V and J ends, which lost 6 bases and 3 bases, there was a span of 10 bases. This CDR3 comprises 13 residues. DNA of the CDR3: TGCGCCAGCAGTGAGGGGATAACAGATACGCAGTATTTT. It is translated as CASSEGITDTQYF.

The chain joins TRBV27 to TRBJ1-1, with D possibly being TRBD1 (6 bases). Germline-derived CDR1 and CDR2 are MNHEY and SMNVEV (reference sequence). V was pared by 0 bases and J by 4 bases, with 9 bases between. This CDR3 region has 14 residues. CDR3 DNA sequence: TGTGCCAGCAGTTTATCGGGGGGCCCCACTGAAGCTTTCTTT. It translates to CASSLSGGPTEAFF.

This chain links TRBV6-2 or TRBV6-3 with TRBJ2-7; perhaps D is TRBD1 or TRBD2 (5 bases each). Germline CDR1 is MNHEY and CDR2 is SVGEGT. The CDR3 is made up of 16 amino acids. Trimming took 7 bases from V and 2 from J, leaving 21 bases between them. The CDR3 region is CASKDLGPTKTYEQYF. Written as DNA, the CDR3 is TGTGCCAGCAAGGACCTGGGGCCGACTAAAACCTACGAGCAGTACTTC.

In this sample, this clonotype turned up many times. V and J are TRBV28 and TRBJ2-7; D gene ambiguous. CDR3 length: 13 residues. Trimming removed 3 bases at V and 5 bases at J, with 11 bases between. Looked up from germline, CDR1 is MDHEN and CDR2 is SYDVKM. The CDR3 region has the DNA TGTGCCAGCAGTTTTGGGGTTCATAACGAGCAGTACTTC. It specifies CASSFGVHNEQYF.

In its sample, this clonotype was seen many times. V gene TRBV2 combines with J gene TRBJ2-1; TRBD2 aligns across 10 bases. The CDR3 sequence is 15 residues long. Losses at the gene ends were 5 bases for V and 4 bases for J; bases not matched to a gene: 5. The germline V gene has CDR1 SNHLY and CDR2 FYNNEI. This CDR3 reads CASSSGTSVYNEQFF. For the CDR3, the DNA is TGTGCCAGCAGTTCCGGGACTAGCGTGTACAATGAGCAGTTCTTC.

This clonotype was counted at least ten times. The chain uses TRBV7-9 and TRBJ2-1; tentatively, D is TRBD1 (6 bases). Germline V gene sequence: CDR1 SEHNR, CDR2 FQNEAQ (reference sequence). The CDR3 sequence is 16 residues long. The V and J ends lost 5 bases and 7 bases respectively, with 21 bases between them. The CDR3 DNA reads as TGTGCCAGCAGCACTCAGGGTCAGGGGATTGTTAATGAGCAGTTCTTC. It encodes CASSTQGQGIVNEQFF.

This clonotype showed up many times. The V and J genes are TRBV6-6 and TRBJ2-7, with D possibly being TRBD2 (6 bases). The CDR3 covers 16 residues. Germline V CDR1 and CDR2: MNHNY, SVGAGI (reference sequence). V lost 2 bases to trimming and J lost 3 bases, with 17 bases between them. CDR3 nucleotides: TGTGCCAGCAGTTACCCCCAGGGAGGATCCCTCTACGAGCAGTACTTC. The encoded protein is CASSYPQGGSLYEQYF.

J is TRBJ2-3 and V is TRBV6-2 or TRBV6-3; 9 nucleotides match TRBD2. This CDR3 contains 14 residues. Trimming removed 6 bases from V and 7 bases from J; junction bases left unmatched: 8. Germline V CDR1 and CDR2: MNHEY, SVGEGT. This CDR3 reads CASSLTSGTNTQYF. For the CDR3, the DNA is TGTGCCAGCAGCCTGACTAGCGGTACCAATACGCAGTATTTT.